A selection of T cell receptor beta chains follows, all from one sample in a study of blood T cell repertoires in COVID-19. Assay: immunoSEQ multiplex PCR; the TCRdb copy retains only in-frame clones and omits some. The data contain 310,000 or so clones, roughly 86% of them singletons. Sequencing was performed on PBMCs or T cells enriched from blood (not recorded which). Source of these receptors: a woman younger than 30 who had recovered from COVID-19. CDR3s leave out the opening cysteine and the closing phenylalanine or tryptophan.

V	CDR3
TRBV27	ASSLTPLGTYEQY
TRBV2	ASGLSGGSNEQF
TRBV11-2	ASSLGGRGRNNQPQH
TRBV21-1	ASSTQDRLNEKLF
TRBV19	ASSSPQGRRAYNEQF
TRBV7-9	ASSLISGSYPDTQY
TRBV27	ASSPIQGATNEKLF
TRBV28	ASSPLTGRYGYT
TRBV6-1	ASSDGQSNQPQH
TRBV28	ASSAHDRDRYMNEQF
TRBV10-3	AISETGGEERVF
TRBV7-9	ASSFLGGNTEAF
TRBV7-2	ASSSRRASTNEQF
TRBV11-1	ASSYFSGGVNEQF
TRBV5-1	ASSFVGRANEQF
TRBV7-2	ASSFLRGGNTIY
TRBV12-3/TRBV12-4	ASSTTGKNEQF
TRBV10-1	ASSELELGRSSYNEQF
TRBV28	ASSLVGSGGPAFIDEQY
TRBV28	ASSTTSATGNEQY
TRBV9	ASSGGPGKSEKLF
TRBV6-2/TRBV6-3	ASSSHGQGGTGELF
TRBV7-3	ASSLTSGRVNEQF
TRBV19	ASTTQARDTEAF
TRBV19	ASSILGQVNTEAF
TRBV7-9	ASSLGGSPYNSPLH
TRBV7-8	ASSLDPRQESSYNSPLH
TRBV9	ASSVTLAGAIDTQY
TRBV28	ATRRVGGRETQY
TRBV6-5	ASSFGTGANQPQH
TRBV28	ASSFRGGSGHEKLF
TRBV28	ASSFLTSGHNEQF
TRBV4-2	ASSRVSGQGENIQY
TRBV5-4	ASSSQSQQQYEQY
TRBV7-2	ASSPERTGGGYT
TRBV4-2	ASSQVSGRTYNEQF
TRBV4-2	ASSPRAASGGGETQY
TRBV5-1	ASSLGQGVRNEQF
TRBV7-9	ASSPRGISTDTQY
TRBV5-1	ASTDRGPSLNTEAF
TRBV7-3	ASSQGSNQPQH
TRBV9	ASSVDFLGTEAF
TRBV10-3	AISESTGGITQY
TRBV3-1/TRBV3-2	ASSHLITTGSGNTIY
TRBV7-2	ASTFIQGALDTEAF
TRBV28	ASSSGQGDTEAF
TRBV2	ASLPGQGGNQPQH
TRBV28	ASSRRTYRGFSYEQY
TRBV4-3	ASSQDRGQVYEQY
TRBV5-6	ASSLDRGIEKLF
TRBV20-1	SAEGGYEQY
TRBV4-2	ASSQETGKGQPQH